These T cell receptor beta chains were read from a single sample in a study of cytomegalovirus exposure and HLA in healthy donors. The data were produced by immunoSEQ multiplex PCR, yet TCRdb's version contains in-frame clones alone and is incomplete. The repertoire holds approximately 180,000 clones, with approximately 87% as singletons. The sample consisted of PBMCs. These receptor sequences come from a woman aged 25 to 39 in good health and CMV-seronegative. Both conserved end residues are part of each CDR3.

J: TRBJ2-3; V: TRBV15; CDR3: CATSRLVGTDTQYF
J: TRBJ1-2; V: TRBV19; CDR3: CASSPGGSPSINYGYTF
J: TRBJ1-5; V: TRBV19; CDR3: CASNIPGGTNQPQHF
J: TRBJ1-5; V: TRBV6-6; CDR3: CASSGQGLSNQPQHF
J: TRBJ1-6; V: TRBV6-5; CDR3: CASRWSGGESPLHF
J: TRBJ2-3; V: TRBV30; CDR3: CAWGSGGTPGDTQYF
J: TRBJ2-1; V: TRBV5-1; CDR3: CASSPMLEQGEQFF
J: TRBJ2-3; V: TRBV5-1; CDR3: CASSLVTDPSTDTQYF
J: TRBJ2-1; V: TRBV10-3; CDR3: CAISQRTGTGRNEQFF
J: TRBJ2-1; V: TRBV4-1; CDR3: CASSQDQPFYRFF
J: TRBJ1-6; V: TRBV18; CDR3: CASSPPGYNSPLHF
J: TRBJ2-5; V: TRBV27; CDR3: CASSSTGSETQYF
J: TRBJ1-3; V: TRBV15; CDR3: CATSRDRDSGNTIYF
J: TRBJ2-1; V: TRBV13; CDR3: CASSYFLGAKTYSYNEQFF
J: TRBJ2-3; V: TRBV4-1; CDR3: CASRGTGGLTQYF
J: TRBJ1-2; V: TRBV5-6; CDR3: CASSAAGQGALYGYTF
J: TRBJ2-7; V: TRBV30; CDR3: CAWRSARTSQTYEQYF
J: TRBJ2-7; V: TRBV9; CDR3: CASSVSGGASYEQYF
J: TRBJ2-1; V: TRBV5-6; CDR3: CASSTTTGNEQFF
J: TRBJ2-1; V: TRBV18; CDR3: CASSRLAGEGGEQFF
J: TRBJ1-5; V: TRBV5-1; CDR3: CASSLGGTGGGNQPQHF
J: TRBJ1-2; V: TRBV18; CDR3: CASSPPASGQGYYGYTF
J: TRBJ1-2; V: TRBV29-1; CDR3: CSVEGQGPGESYGYGYTF
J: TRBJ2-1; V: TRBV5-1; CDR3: CASSLALNEQFF
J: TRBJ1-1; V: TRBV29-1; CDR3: CSVARTGSSNTEAFF
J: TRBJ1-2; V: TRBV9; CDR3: CASSVGGQANYGYTF
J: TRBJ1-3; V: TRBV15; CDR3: CATSPGNTIYF
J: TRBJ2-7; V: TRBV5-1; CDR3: CASSLEAGTGVWYEQYF
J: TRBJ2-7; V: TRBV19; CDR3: CASSTGQGDYEQYF
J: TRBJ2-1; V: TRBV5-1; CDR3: CASSSAGGGYNEQFF
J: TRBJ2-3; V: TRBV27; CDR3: CASNPLGLTSTDTQYF
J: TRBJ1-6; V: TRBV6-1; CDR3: CASVSRGVSNSPLHF
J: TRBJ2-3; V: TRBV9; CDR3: CASSVGPTADTQYF
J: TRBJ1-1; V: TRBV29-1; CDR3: CSVNDRGGSEAFF
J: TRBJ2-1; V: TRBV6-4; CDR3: CASSVSGDLYNEQFF
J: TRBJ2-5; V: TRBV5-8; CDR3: CASSSPGTKETQYF
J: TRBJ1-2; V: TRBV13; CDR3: CASSSGQGNYGYTF
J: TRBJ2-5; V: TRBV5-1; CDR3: CASIGLAGGPETQYF
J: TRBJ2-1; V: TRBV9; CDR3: CASKWGLNYNEQFF
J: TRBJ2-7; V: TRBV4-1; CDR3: CASSQVLAGLRSSYEQYF
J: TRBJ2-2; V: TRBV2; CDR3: CASSGTGYGGELFF
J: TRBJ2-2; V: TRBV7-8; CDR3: CASSPSGGVSGELFF
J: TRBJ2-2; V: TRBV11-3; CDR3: CASSSTSGWNTGELFF
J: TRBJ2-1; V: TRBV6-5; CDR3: CASSYTSGGNEQFF
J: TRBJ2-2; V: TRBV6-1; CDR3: CASMDWFGFGELFF
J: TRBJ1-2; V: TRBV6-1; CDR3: CASSDRAHYGYTF
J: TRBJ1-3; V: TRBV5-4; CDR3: CASSWGQASSGNTIYF
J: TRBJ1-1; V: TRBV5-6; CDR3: CASSLPFQGENTEAFF
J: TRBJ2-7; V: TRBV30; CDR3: CAWRERPMQGSSYEQYF
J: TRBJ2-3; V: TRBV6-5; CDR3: CASSYAGGSTDTQYF
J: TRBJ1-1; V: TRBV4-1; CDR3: CASSQAGGAEAFF
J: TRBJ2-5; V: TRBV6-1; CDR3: CASSGTVQETQYF
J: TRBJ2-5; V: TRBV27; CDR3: CASRGGVGSRTQYF